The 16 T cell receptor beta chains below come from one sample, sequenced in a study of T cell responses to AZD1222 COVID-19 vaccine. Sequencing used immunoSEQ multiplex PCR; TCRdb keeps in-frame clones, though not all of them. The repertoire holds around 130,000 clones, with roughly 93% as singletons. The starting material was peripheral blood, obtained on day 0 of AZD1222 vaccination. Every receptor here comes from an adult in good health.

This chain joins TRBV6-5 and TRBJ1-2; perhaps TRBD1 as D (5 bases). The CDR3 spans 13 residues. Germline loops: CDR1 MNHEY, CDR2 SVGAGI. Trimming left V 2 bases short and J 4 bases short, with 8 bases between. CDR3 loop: CASSYGGGYGYTF. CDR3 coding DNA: TGTGCCAGCAGTTACGGCGGGGGCTATGGCTACACCTTC.

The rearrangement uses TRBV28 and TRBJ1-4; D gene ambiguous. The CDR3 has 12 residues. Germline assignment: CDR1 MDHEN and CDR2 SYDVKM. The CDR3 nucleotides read TGTGGAACGGGGACAACTAATGAAAAACTGTTTTTT. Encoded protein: CGTGTTNEKLFF.

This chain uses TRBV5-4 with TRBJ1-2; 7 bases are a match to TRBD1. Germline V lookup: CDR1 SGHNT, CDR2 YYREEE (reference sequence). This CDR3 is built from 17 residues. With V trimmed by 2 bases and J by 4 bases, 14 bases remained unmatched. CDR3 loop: CASSFSNRDSPVYGYTF. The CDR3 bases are TGTGCCAGCAGCTTTTCCAACCGGGACAGCCCGGTCTATGGCTACACCTTC.

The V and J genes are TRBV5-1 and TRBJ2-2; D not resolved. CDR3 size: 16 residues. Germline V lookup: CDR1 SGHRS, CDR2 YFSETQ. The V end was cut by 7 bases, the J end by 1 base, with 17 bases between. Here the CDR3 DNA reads TGCGCCAGCGCGATCTGGGCAACGAGGAACACCGGGGAGCTGTTTTTT. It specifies CASAIWATRNTGELFF.

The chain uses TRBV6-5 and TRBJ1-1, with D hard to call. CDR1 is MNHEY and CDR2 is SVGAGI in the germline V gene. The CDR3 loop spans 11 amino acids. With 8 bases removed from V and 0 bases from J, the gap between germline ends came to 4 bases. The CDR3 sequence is CASWVNTEAFF. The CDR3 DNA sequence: TGTGCCAGCTGGGTGAACACTGAAGCTTTCTTT.

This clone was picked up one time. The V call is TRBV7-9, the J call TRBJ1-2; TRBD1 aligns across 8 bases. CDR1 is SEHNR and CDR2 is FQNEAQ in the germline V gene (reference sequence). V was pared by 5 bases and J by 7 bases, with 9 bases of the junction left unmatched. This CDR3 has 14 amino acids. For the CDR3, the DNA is TGTGCCAGCAGCGGGTTCCCAGGGGGCAGTGGCTACACCTTC. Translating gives CASSGFPGGSGYTF.

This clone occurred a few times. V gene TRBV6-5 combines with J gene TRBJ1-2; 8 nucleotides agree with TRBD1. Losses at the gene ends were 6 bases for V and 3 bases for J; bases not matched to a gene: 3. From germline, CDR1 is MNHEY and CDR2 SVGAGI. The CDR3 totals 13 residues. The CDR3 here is CASRRQGHYGYTF. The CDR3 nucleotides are TGTGCCAGCAGGCGACAGGGGCACTATGGCTACACCTTC.

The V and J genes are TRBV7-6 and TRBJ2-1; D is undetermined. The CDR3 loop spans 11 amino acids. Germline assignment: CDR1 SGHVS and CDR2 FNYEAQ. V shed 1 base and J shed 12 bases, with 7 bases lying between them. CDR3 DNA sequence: TGTGCCAGCAGCTTAGGCACCGTGCAGTTCTTC. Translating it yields CASSLGTVQFF.

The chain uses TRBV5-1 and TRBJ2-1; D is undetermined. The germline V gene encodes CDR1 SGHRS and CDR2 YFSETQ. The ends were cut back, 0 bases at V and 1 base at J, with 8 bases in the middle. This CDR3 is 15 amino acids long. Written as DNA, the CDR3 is TGCGCCAGCAGCTTGGGAACGCAATCCTACAATGAGCAGTTCTTC. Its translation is CASSLGTQSYNEQFF.

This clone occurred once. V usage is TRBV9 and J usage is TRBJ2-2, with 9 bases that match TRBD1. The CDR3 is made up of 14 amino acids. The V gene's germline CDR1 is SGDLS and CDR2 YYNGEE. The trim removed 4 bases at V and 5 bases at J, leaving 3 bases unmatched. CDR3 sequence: CASSPGTGTGELFF. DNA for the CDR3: TGTGCCAGCAGCCCAGGGACAGGGACCGGGGAGCTGTTTTTT.

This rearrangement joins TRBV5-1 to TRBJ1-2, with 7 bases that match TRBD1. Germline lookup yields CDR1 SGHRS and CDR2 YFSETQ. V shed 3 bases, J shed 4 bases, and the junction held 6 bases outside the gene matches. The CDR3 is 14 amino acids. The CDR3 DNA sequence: TGCGCCAGCAGCTCGACAGGGAATAGCTATGGCTACACCTTC. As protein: CASSSTGNSYGYTF. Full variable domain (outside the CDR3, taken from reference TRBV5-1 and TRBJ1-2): KAGVTQTPRYLIKTRGQQVTLSCSPISGHRSVSWYQQTPGQGLQFLFEYFSETQRNKGNFPGRFSGRQFSNSRSEMNVSTLELGDSALYLCASSSTGNSYGYTFGSGTRLTVV.

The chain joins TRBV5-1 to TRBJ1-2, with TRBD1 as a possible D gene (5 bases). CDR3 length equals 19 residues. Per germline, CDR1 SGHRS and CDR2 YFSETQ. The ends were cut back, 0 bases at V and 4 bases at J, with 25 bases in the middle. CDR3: CASSLGGTSAGQEIYGYTF. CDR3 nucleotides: TGCGCCAGCAGCTTGGGCGGGACTTCAGCGGGGCAGGAGATCTATGGCTACACCTTC.

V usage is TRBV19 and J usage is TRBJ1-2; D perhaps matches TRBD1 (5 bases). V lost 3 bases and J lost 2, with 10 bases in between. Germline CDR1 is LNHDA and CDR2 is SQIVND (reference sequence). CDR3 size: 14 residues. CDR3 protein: CASSITGVNYGYTF. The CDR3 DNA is TGTGCCAGTAGTATTACAGGAGTGAACTATGGCTACACCTTC.

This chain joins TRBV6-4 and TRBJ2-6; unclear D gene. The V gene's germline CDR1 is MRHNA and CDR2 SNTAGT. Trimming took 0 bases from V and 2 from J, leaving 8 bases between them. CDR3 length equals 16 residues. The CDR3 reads CASSDSNDPGANVLTF. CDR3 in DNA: TGTGCCAGCAGTGACTCGAATGATCCTGGGGCCAACGTCCTGACTTTC.

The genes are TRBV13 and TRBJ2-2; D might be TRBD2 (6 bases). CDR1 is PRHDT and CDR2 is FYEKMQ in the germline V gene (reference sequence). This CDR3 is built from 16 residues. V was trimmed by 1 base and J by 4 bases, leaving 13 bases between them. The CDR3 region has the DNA TGTGCCAGCAGCTTAGAAGGCGGGAAGGGCACCGGGGAGCTGTTTTTT. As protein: CASSLEGGKGTGELFF. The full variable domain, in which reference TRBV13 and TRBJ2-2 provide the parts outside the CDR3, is AAGVIQSPRHLIKEKRETATLKCYPIPRHDTVYWYQQGPGQDPQFLISFYEKMQSDKGSIPDRFSAQQFSDYHSELNMSSLELGDSALYFCASSLEGGKGTGELFFGEGSRLTVL.

CDR3 sequence: CASSETVYSNQPQHF. CDR3 DNA sequence: TGTGCCAGCAGCGAGACAGTGTATAGCAATCAGCCCCAGCATTTT. The chain employs TRBV3-1 (or the pseudogene TRBV3-2) and TRBJ1-5, with D possibly matching TRBD1 (5 bases). The CDR3 has 15 amino acids. Germline assignment: CDR1 LGHDT and CDR2 YNNKEL (reference sequence). Trimming took off 5 bases at V and 0 bases at J, with 11 bases between the two ends.